This entry is about one TCR beta chain. As yet, its antigen is unknown. Both 60 Vbeta primers and 13 Jbeta primers went into the PCR. Data came from immunoSEQ multiplex PCR; TCRdb stores just in-frame clones and leaves some out. The data show approximately 210,000 clones, around four fifths seen once. The data derive from a study of cytomegalovirus exposure and HLA in healthy donors. Germline V lookup: CDR1 SGHTA, CDR2 FQGNSA. The CDR3 runs 18 residues. Study-wide results and limits: Excluded were some V segments that proved indistinguishable, including TRBV6-2 and TRBV6-3. While the bulk of TCR sequences proved rare, some public TCRs turned up in many donors. Earlier results showed most TCR beta V segments being productive about 87% or about 30% of the time.

Input material: PBMCs. This TCR was sampled from a woman aged 35 to 49 in good health and CMV-seronegative. The chain employs TRBV7-2 and TRBJ2-5; 10 bases are a match to TRBD2. The J call may be in error: the DNA end matches TRBJ2-7 better. CDR3 nucleotides: TGTGCCAGCAGCTGGTTAATGCCTGGACTAGCGGATACCTACGAGCAGTACTTC. Amino acid sequence: CASSWLMPGLADTYEQYF.